The 5 T cell receptor beta chains in this list originate from one sample, sequenced in a study of metastatic and nonmetastatic thyroid tumors. Each patient came to thyroid surgery without any prior treatment (of any kind). TCRdb re-analyzed the PCR reads using MiXCR. The sample yields around 24,000 clones, around 25% seen once. The sample taken for sequencing was tumor tissue. These TCRs come from a male donor with papillary thyroid cancer or a benign thyroid nodule (not recorded which). Some clones in this sample may be carry-over from other donors' samples.

The sample holds many counts of this clone. The genes are TRBV19 and TRBJ2-5; D may match TRBD1 or TRBD2 (5 bases each). The V and J ends lost 6 bases and 4 bases respectively, with 21 bases between them. Germline loops: CDR1 LNHDA, CDR2 SQIVND (reference sequence). The length of the CDR3 is 16 residues. The CDR3 spells CASSGVGDRAGETQYF. The CDR3 region has the DNA TGTGCCAGTAGCGGCGTGGGGGACCGAGCTGGAGAGACCCAGTACTTC.

This clone is medium-sized. The J gene is TRBJ2-7, the V gene TRBV6-2 or TRBV6-3, with D maybe TRBD1 (5 bases). The CDR3 covers 13 residues. The germline CDR1 and CDR2 sequences are MNHEY and SVGEGT. V lost 0 bases and J 2 bases, leaving 5 bases between the germline ends. The CDR3 bases are TGTGCCAGCAGTTACTCGGACACCTACGAGCAGTACTTC. It is translated as CASSYSDTYEQYF.

This clone has a handful of counts. The chain recombines TRBV12-3 or TRBV12-4 with TRBJ2-1, with TRBD2 matching over 8 bases. The CDR3 totals 15 residues. With 5 bases clipped from V and 2 bases from J, the junction kept 5 bases outside the gene matches. The CDR3 spells CASSPSGPTYNEQFF. As DNA, the CDR3 is TGTGCCAGCAGTCCTAGCGGGCCTACCTACAATGAGCAGTTCTTC.

Many counts were recorded for this clone. This chain joins TRBV5-1 and TRBJ1-1; possible D gene TRBD1, 5 bases. The CDR3 has 13 residues. The V gene's germline CDR1 is SGHRS and CDR2 YFSETQ. Trimming took off 4 bases at V and 4 bases at J, with 11 bases between the two ends. The CDR3 here is CASSPGGLTEAFF. DNA for the CDR3: TGCGCCAGCAGCCCTGGGGGTCTCACTGAAGCTTTCTTT.

Concerning this clone itself: This may stem from a read error, because a much larger clone lies one nucleotide away. V and J are TRBV29-1 and TRBJ2-5; unclear D gene. Germline-derived CDR1 and CDR2 are SQVTM and ANQGSEA. The V gene lost 8 bases and the J gene lost 5 bases, with 15 bases spanning the gap. This CDR3 region has 12 residues. The CDR3 bases are TGCAGCTCGAGTGTATTCTCGGAGACCCAGTACTTC. Its protein is CSSSVFSETQYF. Full variable domain (rest looked up from reference TRBV29-1 and TRBJ2-5): SAVISQKPSRDICQRGTSLTIQCQVDSQVTMMFWYRQQPGQSLTLIATANQGSEATYESGFVIDKFPISRPNLTFSTLTVSNMSPEDSSIYLCSSSVFSETQYFGPGTRLLVL.